In this sample, the clone carrying this T cell receptor (beta chain) turned up many times. Its antigen is as yet unknown. The data were taken from a study of regulatory T cells in long-lasting Graves disease. Time point in this sample: newly diagnosed GD, antithyroid drugs for less than 3 months. Making the TCR library involved RNA that had been extracted from PBMCs. General observations from the study: Shared public clonotypes totalled roughly 2,500 in persistent patients, compared with about 990 in new patients.

CDR3 regions were amplified by Arm-PCR using iRepertoire HTBI primers to build TCR beta libraries. MiXCR, applied by TCRdb to the multiplex PCR reads, yields one record per CDR3 protein. The table includes hundreds of thousands of distinct CDR3 sequences, about 16% detected once. CDR1 is MNHEY and CDR2 is SMNVEV in the germline V gene (reference sequence). With V trimmed by 5 bases and J by 1 base, 8 bases remained unmatched. CDR3 size: 17 residues. These data also featured in a second study, about T cells in Graves' hyperthyroidism and ophthalmopathy. That study adds: Reasons for excluding patients were uncontrolled infection, other autoimmune disease, pregnancy or lactation. Within blood appeared most thyroid clonotypes that had expanded above 0.001.

The chain combines TRBV27 with TRBJ2-1, with 10 nucleotides matching TRBD2. The sequencing here drew on peripheral blood mononuclear cells (PBMCs), taken at new diagnosis, from a patient treated with antithyroid drugs. This clonotype was sampled from a man aged 18 to 29 with Graves disease. The DNA for the CDR3 is TGTGCCAGCAGTCCCCTCTTACTAGCGGGGTCCTACAATGAGCAGTTCTTC. Translated: CASSPLLLAGSYNEQFF.